This record covers a single TCR beta chain. The CDR3 is cut off 3 residues early in the read; its end comes from the germline J gene. V lost 4 bases to trimming and J lost 4 bases; unmatched junction nucleotides: 3. The CDR3 sequence is 13 residues long. Germline values: CDR1 SQVTM, CDR2 ANQGSEA. This entry comes from a study of T cells in women clearing cervical HPV infection. Profiling relied on immunoSEQ multiplex PCR, and the TCRdb table lists in-frame clones only, not all of them. The listing records around 15,000 clones. The rearrangement joins TRBV29-1 to TRBJ1-1, with 10 bases aligning to TRBD1. The sequence was obtained from a woman between 18 and 70 years old with a cervical HPV16 infection that either progressed to CIN3+ or cleared (not recorded which). Specimen: blood buffy coat. The chain's CDR3 is CSVGGQGSTEAFF. The part of the CDR3 DNA that was read is TGCAGCGTTGGGGGACAGGGGAGCACTGAA.